These T cell receptor beta chains were read from a single sample in a study of immune evolution from preneoplasia to lung adenocarcinoma. Libraries were prepared by immunoSEQ multiplex PCR; TCRdb keeps only in-frame clonotypes and omits some of them. The table records about 3,600 clones, around 80% of them present only once. Material: FFPE lung adenocarcinoma in situ tissue. The receptors originated from a person aged 55-80 years with lung adenocarcinoma. Both conserved end residues are part of each CDR3. D genes are given only for firm matches. The size entry is marked missing in some rows and otherwise reads once, few, many or a size class.

J: TRBJ2-5
size: .
D: TRBD1
V: TRBV5-6
length: 14
CDR3: CASSPGTDQETQYF
DNA: TGTGCCAGCAGCCCAGGGACAGACCAAGAGACCCAGTACTTC

J: TRBJ1-5
size: .
D: .
V: TRBV6-5
length: 15
CDR3: CASRPRGGSNQPQHF
DNA: TGTGCCAGCAGGCCACGCGGGGGGAGCAATCAGCCCCAGCATTTT

J: TRBJ2-3
size: .
D: .
V: TRBV7-6
length: 15
CDR3: CASSTYGGATDTQYF
DNA: TGTGCCAGCAGCACATACGGGGGCGCCACAGATACGCAGTATTTT

J: TRBJ1-2
size: once
D: .
V: TRBV11-2
length: 14
CDR3: CASSMTGLGYGYTF
DNA: TGTGCCAGCAGCATGACCGGTCTCGGCTATGGCTACACCTTC

J: TRBJ2-3
size: once
D: .
V: TRBV5-4
length: 14
CDR3: CASSLVATTDTQYF
DNA: TGTGCCAGCAGCTTGGTGGCTACCACAGATACGCAGTATTTT

J: TRBJ2-3
size: .
D: TRBD2
V: TRBV10-1
length: 13
CDR3: CASSSLASDTQYF
DNA: TGCGCCAGCAGTTCACTAGCGTCAGATACGCAGTATTTT

J: TRBJ2-3
size: .
D: .
V: TRBV6-1
length: 14
CDR3: CASSMTGAGDTQYF
DNA: TGTGCCAGCAGTATGACAGGCGCGGGTGATACGCAGTATTTT

J: TRBJ2-3
size: .
D: .
V: TRBV7-8
length: 12
CDR3: CASSRDTDTQYF
DNA: TGTGCCAGCAGCCGGGACACAGATACGCAGTATTTT

J: TRBJ2-7
size: .
D: .
V: TRBV7-9
length: 15
CDR3: CASSFTGTGERKQYF
DNA: TGTGCCAGCAGCTTTACCGGGACGGGCGAGAGGAAGCAGTACTTC

J: TRBJ1-2
size: .
D: TRBD1
V: TRBV30
length: 13
CDR3: CAWMEGQGDCYTF
DNA: TGTGCCTGGATGGAGGGACAGGGGGATTGCTACACCTTC

J: TRBJ2-3
size: few
D: TRBD2
V: TRBV7-9
length: 17
CDR3: CASSFTGTSGATDTQYF
DNA: TGTGCCAGCAGCTTTACAGGGACTAGCGGGGCCACAGATACGCAGTATTTT

J: TRBJ2-4
size: .
D: TRBD2
V: TRBV7-9
length: 17
CDR3: CASSSGLAGGSGDIQYF
DNA: TGTGCCAGCAGCTCGGGACTAGCGGGGGGCTCAGGGGACATTCAGTACTTC

J: TRBJ1-2
size: .
D: .
V: TRBV25-1
length: 14
CDR3: CASSEWAGVRGYTF
DNA: TGTGCCAGCAGTGAGTGGGCAGGGGTACGTGGCTACACCTTC

J: TRBJ1-1
size: .
D: .
V: TRBV5-1
length: 14
CDR3: CASSAQGKNTEAFF
DNA: TGCGCCAGCAGCGCACAGGGTAAGAACACTGAAGCTTTCTTT

J: TRBJ2-3
size: .
D: TRBD2
V: TRBV4-2
length: 16
CDR3: CASSQEWRGDTDTQYF
DNA: TGTGCCAGCAGCCAAGAATGGCGGGGGGACACAGATACGCAGTATTTT

J: TRBJ2-1
size: few
D: .
V: TRBV5-1
length: 15
CDR3: CASSGILSSYNEQFF
DNA: TGCGCCAGCAGTGGGATCTTGAGCTCCTACAATGAGCAGTTCTTC

J: TRBJ2-1
size: .
D: .
V: TRBV7-2
length: 14
CDR3: CASSLGGGWNEQFF
DNA: TGTGCCAGCAGCTTAGGTGGAGGATGGAATGAGCAGTTCTTC

J: TRBJ2-7
size: .
D: TRBD1
V: TRBV5-1
length: 12
CDR3: CASSNQGEEQYF
DNA: TGCGCCAGCAGTAATCAGGGGGAAGAGCAGTACTTC

J: TRBJ1-1
size: .
D: .
V: TRBV7-2
length: 14
CDR3: CASSTQTAGTEAFF
DNA: TGTGCCAGCAGCACCCAGACCGCCGGCACTGAAGCTTTCTTT

J: TRBJ1-2
size: .
D: .
V: TRBV6-5
length: 13
CDR3: CASRKGFNYGYTF
DNA: TGTGCCAGCAGAAAAGGGTTTAACTATGGCTACACCTTC

J: TRBJ2-2
size: .
D: TRBD1
V: TRBV4-1
length: 15
CDR3: CASSPTKGANGELFF
DNA: TGCGCCAGTAGCCCTACCAAGGGGGCGAACGGGGAGCTGTTTTTT

J: TRBJ2-3
size: .
D: TRBD2
V: TRBV9
length: 16
CDR3: CAAADSSGGATDTQYF
DNA: TGTGCCGCGGCGGATTCAAGCGGGGGGGCTACAGATACGCAGTATTTT

J: TRBJ1-1
size: .
D: .
V: TRBV11-2
length: 13
CDR3: CASSLRAVTEAFF
DNA: TGTGCCAGCAGCTTAAGGGCTGTCACTGAAGCTTTCTTT

J: TRBJ2-7
size: once
D: .
V: TRBV7-9
length: 13
CDR3: CASAGRGTSGQYF
DNA: TGTGCCAGCGCGGGCAGGGGCACATCGGGGCAGTACTTC

J: TRBJ2-7
size: .
D: .
V: TRBV5-1
length: 13
CDR3: CASSYGTTYEQYF
DNA: TGCGCCAGCAGCTACGGGACGACCTACGAGCAGTACTTC

J: TRBJ2-1
size: .
D: TRBD2
V: TRBV6-1
length: 15
CDR3: CASREGLAIRNEQFF
DNA: TGTGCCAGCAGGGAGGGACTAGCGATTAGGAATGAGCAGTTCTTC

J: TRBJ2-6
size: .
D: .
V: TRBV9
length: 17
CDR3: CASSVGPRGYGANVLTF
DNA: TGTGCCAGCAGCGTGGGGCCTCGGGGGTACGGGGCCAACGTCCTGACTTTC

J: TRBJ1-5
size: .
D: .
V: TRBV13
length: 18
CDR3: CASSRGAGQGPNNQPQHF
DNA: TGTGCCAGCAGCCGCGGCGCAGGCCAGGGTCCCAATAATCAGCCCCAGCATTTT

J: TRBJ2-7
size: .
D: TRBD2
V: TRBV28
length: 16
CDR3: CASSPRGGLSSYEQYF
DNA: TGTGCCAGCAGCCCCCGGGGGGGCCTGAGCTCCTACGAGCAGTACTTC

J: TRBJ1-1
size: .
D: .
V: TRBV28
length: 15
CDR3: CASSFAGAMNTEAFF
DNA: TGTGCCAGCAGTTTTGCGGGCGCCATGAACACTGAAGCTTTCTTT

J: TRBJ1-4
size: .
D: .
V: TRBV11-3
length: 10
CDR3: CASMGEKLFF
DNA: TGTGCCAGCATGGGTGAAAAACTGTTTTTT

J: TRBJ2-1
size: .
D: TRBD1
V: TRBV5-1
length: 15
CDR3: CASSSGGGSYNEQFF
DNA: TGCGCCAGCAGCTCAGGGGGTGGGAGCTACAATGAGCAGTTCTTC

J: TRBJ2-4
size: few
D: .
V: TRBV28
length: 16
CDR3: CASSLEMGGGKNIQYF
DNA: TGTGCCAGCAGTTTAGAAATGGGGGGAGGCAAAAACATTCAGTACTTC

J: TRBJ1-3
size: .
D: TRBD1
V: TRBV13
length: 17
CDR3: CASSLSTSDRGKDTIYF
DNA: TGTGCCAGCAGCCTAAGCACCTCGGACAGGGGAAAAGACACCATATATTTT

J: TRBJ1-1
size: .
D: .
V: TRBV11-2
length: 15
CDR3: CASSPGGGVNTEAFF
DNA: TGTGCCAGCAGCCCCGGAGGAGGGGTGAACACTGAAGCTTTCTTT

J: TRBJ2-1
size: .
D: TRBD1
V: TRBV9
length: 19
CDR3: CASSVGRRTGPGSYNEQFF
DNA: TGTGCCAGCAGCGTAGGCAGGAGGACAGGACCTGGCTCCTACAATGAGCAGTTCTTC

J: TRBJ2-3
size: .
D: TRBD1
V: TRBV7-9
length: 17
CDR3: CASSSTGQGWGTDTQYF
DNA: TGTGCCAGCAGCTCCACGGGACAGGGATGGGGCACAGATACGCAGTATTTT

J: TRBJ2-2
size: .
D: TRBD1
V: TRBV5-1
length: 17
CDR3: CASSPQGQAINTGELFF
DNA: TGCGCCAGCAGCCCGCAGGGACAGGCGATAAACACCGGGGAGCTGTTTTTT

J: TRBJ2-7
size: .
D: .
V: TRBV11-2
length: 16
CDR3: CASSLAFVGSSDEQYF
DNA: TGTGCCAGCAGCTTAGCTTTCGTGGGATCGTCCGACGAGCAGTACTTC

J: TRBJ1-1
size: .
D: .
V: TRBV6-1
length: 14
CDR3: CASSDRSRGTEAFF
DNA: TGTGCCAGCAGTGACAGGTCTCGCGGCACTGAAGCTTTCTTT